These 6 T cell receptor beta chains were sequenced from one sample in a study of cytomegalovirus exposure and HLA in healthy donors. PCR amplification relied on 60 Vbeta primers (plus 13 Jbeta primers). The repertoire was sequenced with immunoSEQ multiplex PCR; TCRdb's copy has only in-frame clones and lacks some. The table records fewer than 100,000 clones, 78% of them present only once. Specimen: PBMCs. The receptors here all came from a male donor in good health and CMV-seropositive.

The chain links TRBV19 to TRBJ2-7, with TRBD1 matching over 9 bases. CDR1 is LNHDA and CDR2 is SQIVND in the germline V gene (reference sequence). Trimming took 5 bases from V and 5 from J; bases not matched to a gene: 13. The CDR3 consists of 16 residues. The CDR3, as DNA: TGTGCCAGTAGTTCCAGAGTCGGGACAGGGATAGACGAGCAGTACTTC. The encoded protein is CASSSRVGTGIDEQYF.

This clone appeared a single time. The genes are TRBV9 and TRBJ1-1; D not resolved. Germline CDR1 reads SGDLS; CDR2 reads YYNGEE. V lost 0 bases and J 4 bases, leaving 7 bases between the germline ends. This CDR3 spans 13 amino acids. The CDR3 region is CASSVGGFTEAFF. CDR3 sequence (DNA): TGTGCCAGCAGCGTAGGCGGGTTCACTGAAGCTTTCTTT.

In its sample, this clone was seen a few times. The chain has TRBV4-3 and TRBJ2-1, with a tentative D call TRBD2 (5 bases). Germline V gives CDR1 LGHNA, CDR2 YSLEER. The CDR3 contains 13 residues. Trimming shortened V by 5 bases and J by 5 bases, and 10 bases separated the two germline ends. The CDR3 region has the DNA TGCGCCAGCAGCGAACTAGTTAACAATGAGCAGTTCTTC. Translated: CASSELVNNEQFF.

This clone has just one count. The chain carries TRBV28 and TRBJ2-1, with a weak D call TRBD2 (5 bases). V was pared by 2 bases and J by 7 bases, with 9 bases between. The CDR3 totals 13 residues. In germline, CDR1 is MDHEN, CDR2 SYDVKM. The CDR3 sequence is CASSLTLANEQFF. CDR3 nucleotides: TGTGCCAGCAGTTTAACGCTAGCTAATGAGCAGTTCTTC.

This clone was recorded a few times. The CDR3 DNA is TGTGCCAGCAGCTTAGGAGGCAGGGTTTACAATGAGCAGTTCTTC. Encoded protein: CASSLGGRVYNEQFF. The chain recombines TRBV7-4 with TRBJ2-1; tentatively, D is TRBD1 (5 bases). Trimming left V 1 base short and J 4 bases short, with 11 bases between. The CDR3 has 15 amino acids. Per germline, CDR1 SGHVT and CDR2 SQSDAQ.

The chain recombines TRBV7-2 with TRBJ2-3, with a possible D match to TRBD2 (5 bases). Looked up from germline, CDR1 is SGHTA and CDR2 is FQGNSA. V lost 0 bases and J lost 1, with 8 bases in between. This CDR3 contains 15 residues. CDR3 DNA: TGTGCCAGCAGCTTAGCGGGAGCCCGCACAGATACGCAGTATTTT. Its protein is CASSLAGARTDTQYF.